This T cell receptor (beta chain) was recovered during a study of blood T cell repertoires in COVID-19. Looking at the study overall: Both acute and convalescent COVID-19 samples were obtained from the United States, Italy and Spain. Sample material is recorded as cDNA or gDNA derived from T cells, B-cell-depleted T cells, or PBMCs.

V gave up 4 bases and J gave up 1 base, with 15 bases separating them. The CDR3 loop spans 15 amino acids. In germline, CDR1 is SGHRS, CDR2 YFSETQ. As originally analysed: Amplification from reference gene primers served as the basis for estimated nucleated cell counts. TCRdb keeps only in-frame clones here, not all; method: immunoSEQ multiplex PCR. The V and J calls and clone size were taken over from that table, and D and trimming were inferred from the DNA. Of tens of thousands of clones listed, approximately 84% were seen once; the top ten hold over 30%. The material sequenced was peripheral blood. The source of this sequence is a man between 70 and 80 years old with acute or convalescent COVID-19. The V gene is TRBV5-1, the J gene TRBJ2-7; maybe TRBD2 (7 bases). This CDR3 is CASSPGGGESYEQYF. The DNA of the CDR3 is TGCGCCAGCAGCCCGGGGGGCGGGGAATCCTACGAGCAGTACTTC.